This T cell receptor beta chain comes out of a study of CD8 T cells in Susac syndrome. The CDR3 is 15 residues long. J gave up 3 bases and V 1 base, and 4 bases lay outside the gene matches. The germline V gene encodes CDR1 SNHLY and CDR2 FYNNEI. The sample holds one count of this clonotype. Reverse transcription of roughly 0.45 to 1 ug RNA was performed with random hexamers. By means of immunoSEQ multiplex PCR, TCR beta CDR3 spanning 54 Vbeta and 13 Jbeta underwent amplification. TCRdb re-derived calls from the immunoSEQ multiplex PCR reads in MiXCR, one entry per CDR3 protein. The table lists 160,000 or so distinct CDR3 sequences, over 85% of them singletons.

The chain links TRBV2 to TRBJ2-5; 8 bases fit TRBD2. This receptor was identified in a human donor in good health. Sequencing was performed on CD4+ T cells from PBMCs. The CDR3 DNA reads TGTGCCAGCAGTGAAGGGGAGCGGGGGAAAGAGACCCAGTACTTC. It yields the protein CASSEGERGKETQYF.